These 3 T cell receptor beta chains share one sample of origin, sequenced in a study of T cell responses to AZD1222 COVID-19 vaccine. Method: immunoSEQ multiplex PCR; TCRdb's copy keeps in-frame clones and lacks some. The data show over 100,000 clones, around 87% seen once. This sample comprised peripheral blood, obtained on day 0 of AZD1222 vaccination. The receptors here all came from an adult in good health.

The table lists this clone with a count of one. The V call is TRBV20-1, the J call TRBJ1-1; the D is unclear. The CDR3 runs 11 residues. The V end was cut by 5 bases, the J end by 5 bases, with 9 bases between. Per germline, CDR1 DFQATT and CDR2 SNEGSKA (reference sequence). As DNA, the CDR3 is TGCAGTGCTGAAACGGGGACTGAAGCTTTCTTT. Translated: CSAETGTEAFF.

A word on this clone: Distinct nucleotide sequences in the sample also encode this CDR3. The chain carries TRBV19 and TRBJ2-7; 8 bases line up with TRBD1. From germline, CDR1 is LNHDA and CDR2 SQIVND (reference sequence). This CDR3 spans 14 amino acids. V was clipped by 6 bases and J by 4 bases; unmatched bases: 8. For the CDR3, the DNA is TGTGCCAGTAGAAGAACAGGGGGTCTTTACGAGCAGTACTTC. Translation: CASRRTGGLYEQYF.

The chain has TRBV19 and TRBJ2-1, with 9 bases that match TRBD2. Unmatched junction bases numbered 7, after V lost 3 bases and J lost 4 bases. Per germline, CDR1 LNHDA and CDR2 SQIVND (reference sequence). The CDR3 extends over 16 amino acids. The CDR3 loop reads CASSMVASGMYNEQFF. DNA of the CDR3: TGTGCCAGTAGTATGGTGGCTAGCGGGATGTACAATGAGCAGTTCTTC.